The clone carrying this TCR beta chain was seen only a few times. Clinical symptoms, serum thyroxine and TRAb, thyroid ultrasound and orbital computed tomography together formed the diagnostic basis. The source material, RNA transcripts, was used to amplify TCR beta CDR3 regions. The HTBI primer set served for first-round RT-PCR of the TCR CDR3. In TCRdb, the multiplex PCR reads were re-called with MiXCR into one record per CDR3 protein. Of more than 550,000 distinct CDR3 sequences detected, 40% to 55% appear once; the ten largest clones hold less than 9.5%. The data derive from a study of T cells in Graves' hyperthyroidism and ophthalmopathy. The CDR3 totals 18 residues. J gave up 0 bases and V 3 bases, and 7 bases lay outside the gene matches. Germline CDR1 is SGHTA and CDR2 is FQGNSA.

The TCR comes from an adult man with Graves' disease, either hyperthyroidism or ophthalmopathy (not recorded which). The chain recombines TRBV7-2 with TRBJ2-5; 13 positions agree with TRBD2. Material for sequencing was peripheral blood or thyroid tissue (not recorded which). CDR3 in amino acids: CASSLDGLAGAYQETQYF. The CDR3 DNA reads as TGTGCCAGCAGCTTGGATGGACTAGCGGGAGCGTACCAAGAGACCCAGTACTTC. The full variable domain, with the rest looked up from reference TRBV7-2 and TRBJ2-5, is GAGVSQSPSNKVTEKGKDVELRCDPISGHTALYWYRQSLGQGLEFLIYFQGNSAPDKSGLPSDRFSAERTGGSVSTLTIQRTQQEDSAVYLCASSLDGLAGAYQETQYFGPGTRLLVL.